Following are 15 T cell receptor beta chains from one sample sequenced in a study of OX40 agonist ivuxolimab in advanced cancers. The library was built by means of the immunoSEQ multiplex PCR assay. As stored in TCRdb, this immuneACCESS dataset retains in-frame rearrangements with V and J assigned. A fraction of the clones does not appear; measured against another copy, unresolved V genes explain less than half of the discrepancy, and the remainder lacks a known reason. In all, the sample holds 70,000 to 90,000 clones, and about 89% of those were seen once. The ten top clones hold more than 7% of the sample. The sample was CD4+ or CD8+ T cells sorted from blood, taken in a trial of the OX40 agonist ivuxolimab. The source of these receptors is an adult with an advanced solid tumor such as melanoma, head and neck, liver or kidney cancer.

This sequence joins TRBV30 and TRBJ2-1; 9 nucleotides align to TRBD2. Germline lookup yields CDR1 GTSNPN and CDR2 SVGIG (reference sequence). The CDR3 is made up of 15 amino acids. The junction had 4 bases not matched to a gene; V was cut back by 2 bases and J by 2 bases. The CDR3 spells CAWSPGLAPYNEQFF. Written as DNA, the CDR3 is TGTGCCTGGAGTCCGGGACTAGCTCCCTACAATGAGCAGTTCTTC.

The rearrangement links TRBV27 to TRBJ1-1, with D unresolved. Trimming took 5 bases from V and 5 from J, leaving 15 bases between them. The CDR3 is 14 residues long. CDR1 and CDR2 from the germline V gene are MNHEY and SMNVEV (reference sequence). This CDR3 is CASSPTFVGTEAFF. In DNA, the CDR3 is TGTGCCAGCAGTCCAACCTTTGTCGGGACTGAAGCTTTCTTT.

The CDR3 DNA reads as TGTGCCTGGAGTCACGGGAACGCGGGCGATACGCAGTATTTT. Amino acid sequence: CAWSHGNAGDTQYF. The chain links TRBV30 to TRBJ2-3, with a possible D match to TRBD2 (5 bases). V lost 2 bases, J lost 6 bases, and 15 bases lay in between. CDR3 length: 14 amino acids. Germline CDR1 GTSNPN, CDR2 SVGIG (reference sequence). The whole variable domain, filled in from reference TRBV30 and TRBJ2-3, reads SQTIHQWPATLVQPVGSPLSLECTVEGTSNPNLYWYRQAAGRGLQLLFYSVGIGQISSEVPQNLSASRPQDRQFILSSKKLLLSDSGFYLCAWSHGNAGDTQYFGPGTRLTVL.

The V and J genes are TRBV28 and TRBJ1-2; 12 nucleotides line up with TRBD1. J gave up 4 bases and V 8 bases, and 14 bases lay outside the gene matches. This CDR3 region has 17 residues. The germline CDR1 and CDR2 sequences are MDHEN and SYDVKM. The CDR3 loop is CASGRGTGGPQAYGYTF. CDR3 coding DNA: TGTGCCAGCGGTAGGGGGACAGGGGGCCCCCAGGCCTATGGCTACACCTTC.

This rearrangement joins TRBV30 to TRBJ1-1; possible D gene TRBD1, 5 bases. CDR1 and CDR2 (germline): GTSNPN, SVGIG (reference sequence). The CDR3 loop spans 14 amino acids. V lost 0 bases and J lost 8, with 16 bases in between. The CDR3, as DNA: TGTGCCTGGAGTGTAGTGGGCGGGACCGGGGAAGCTTTCTTT. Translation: CAWSVVGGTGEAFF.

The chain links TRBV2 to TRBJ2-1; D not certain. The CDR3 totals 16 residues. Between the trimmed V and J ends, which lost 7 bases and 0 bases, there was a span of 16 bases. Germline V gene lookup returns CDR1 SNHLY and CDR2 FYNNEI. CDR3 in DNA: TGTGCCAGCACCTTTCTTGACACTGACTCCTACAATGAGCAGTTCTTC. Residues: CASTFLDTDSYNEQFF.

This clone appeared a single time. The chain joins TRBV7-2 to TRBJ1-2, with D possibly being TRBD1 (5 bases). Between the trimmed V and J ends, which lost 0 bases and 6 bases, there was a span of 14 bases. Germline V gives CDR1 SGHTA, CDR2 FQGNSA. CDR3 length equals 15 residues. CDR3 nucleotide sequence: TGTGCCAGCAGCTTAGCCCACGGGGCGGAGGATGGCTACACCTTC. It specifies CASSLAHGAEDGYTF.

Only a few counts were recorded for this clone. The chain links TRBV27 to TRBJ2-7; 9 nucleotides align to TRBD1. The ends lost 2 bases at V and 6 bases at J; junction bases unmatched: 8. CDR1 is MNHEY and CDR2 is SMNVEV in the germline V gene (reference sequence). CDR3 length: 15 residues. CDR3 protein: CASSLRGQGFFEQYF. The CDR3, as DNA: TGTGCCAGCAGTTTACGGGGACAGGGTTTTTTCGAGCAGTACTTC.

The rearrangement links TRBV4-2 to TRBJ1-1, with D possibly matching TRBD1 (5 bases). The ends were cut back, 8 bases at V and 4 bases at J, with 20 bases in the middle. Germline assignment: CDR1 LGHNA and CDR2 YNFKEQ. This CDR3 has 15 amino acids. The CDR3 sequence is CASLPLKGLVTEAFF. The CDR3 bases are TGTGCCAGCCTGCCACTGAAGGGGCTCGTCACTGAAGCTTTCTTT.

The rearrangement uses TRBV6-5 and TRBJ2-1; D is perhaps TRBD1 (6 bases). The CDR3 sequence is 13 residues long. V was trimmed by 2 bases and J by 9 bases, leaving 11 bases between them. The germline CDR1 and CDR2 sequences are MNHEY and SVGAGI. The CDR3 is CASSYGGQGEQFF. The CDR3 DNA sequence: TGTGCCAGCAGTTACGGGGGCCAGGGTGAGCAGTTCTTC.

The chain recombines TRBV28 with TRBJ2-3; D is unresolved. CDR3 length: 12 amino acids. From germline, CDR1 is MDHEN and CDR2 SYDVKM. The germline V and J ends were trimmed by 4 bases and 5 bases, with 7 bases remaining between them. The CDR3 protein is CASSWFGDTQYF. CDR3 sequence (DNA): TGTGCCAGCAGTTGGTTCGGAGATACGCAGTATTTT.

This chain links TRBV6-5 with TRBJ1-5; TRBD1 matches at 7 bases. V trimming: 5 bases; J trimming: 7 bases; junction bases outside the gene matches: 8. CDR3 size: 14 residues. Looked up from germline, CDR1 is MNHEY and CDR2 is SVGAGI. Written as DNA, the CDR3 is TGTGCCAGCAGTGCCAGGGGGGGCTACCAGCCCCAGCATTTT. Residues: CASSARGGYQPQHF.

In nucleotides, the CDR3 is TGTGCCAGCAGCAAACCCAGCGGGAGGGCCGGTTACAATGAGCAGTTCTTC. It specifies CASSKPSGRAGYNEQFF. The rearrangement uses TRBV21-1 and TRBJ2-1; TRBD2, the table's D call, lacks a check against the DNA. TRBV21-1 is an annotated pseudogene. This CDR3 is 17 amino acids long.

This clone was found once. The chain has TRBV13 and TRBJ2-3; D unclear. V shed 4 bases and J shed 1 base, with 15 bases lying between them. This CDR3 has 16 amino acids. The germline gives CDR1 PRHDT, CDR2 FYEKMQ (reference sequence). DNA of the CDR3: TGTGCCAGCAGCTCGTTTGGTGACGGAGGCACAGATACGCAGTATTTT. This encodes CASSSFGDGGTDTQYF.

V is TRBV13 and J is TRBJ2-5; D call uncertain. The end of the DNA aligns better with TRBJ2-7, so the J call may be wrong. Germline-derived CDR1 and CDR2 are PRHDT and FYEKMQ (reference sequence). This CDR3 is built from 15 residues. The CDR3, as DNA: TGTGCCAGCAGCTTGAAGGCCAGGCCCTCCTACGAGCAGTACTTC. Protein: CASSLKARPSYEQYF.